This TCR beta chain comes out of a study of regulatory T cells in long-lasting Graves disease. Study-level information: The antithyroid drugs taken by newly diagnosed Graves' patients had been used for under 3 months. Study-level points and caveats: Persistent disease was characterized by preferential usage of TRBV28, TRBJ1-2 and TRBJ2-5.

J was trimmed by 4 bases and V by 6 bases; bases with no gene match: 5. The CDR3 extends over 13 amino acids. The table lists this clonotype with many counts. What it binds is not known. With iRepertoire HTBI primers and Arm-PCR of CDR3 regions, TCR beta libraries were built. In the study's own analysis: Samples revealed about 63 TRBV and 14 TRBJ segments. One entry per CDR3 protein results from TCRdb running MiXCR on the multiplex PCR reads. Clone size and V and J calls follow TCRdb, not the original study. The table has fewer than 550,000 distinct CDR3 sequences, 15% to 20% seen once; the top ten hold more than 20%. Indicated time point: newly diagnosed GD, antithyroid drugs for less than 3 months. PBMC RNA was the source of the TCR library. Enrollment of patients was through an endocrinology department in Xi'an, China. The same data also contributed to another study, on T cells in Graves' hyperthyroidism and ophthalmopathy.

Sequences were derived from peripheral blood mononuclear cells (PBMCs), sampled at new diagnosis, from a patient treated with antithyroid drugs. The TCR sequence derives from a woman in her forties or fifties with Graves disease. This sequence joins TRBV12-3 or TRBV12-4 and TRBJ1-2; the match to TRBD1 covers 7 bases. The CDR3 nucleotides read TGTGCCAGCAGCATCGGACAGGTCTATGGCTACACCTTC. Translating gives CASSIGQVYGYTF.